This T cell receptor (beta chain) was obtained from a study of a mutant IDH1 vaccine in newly diagnosed glioma. At the level of the study: Vaccine administration was initiated 4-6 weeks following radiotherapy alone, or with temozolomide cycles.

TCRdb's copy holds only in-frame clones and misses some; the assay was immunoSEQ multiplex PCR. The sample lists some 38,000 clones; around 81% were seen once. Comments on this clone: Its specificity is unknown.

Sample time point: week 23, last vaccination. Alongside topical imiquimod, each dose of vaccine comprised 300 ug of mutant IDH1 20-mer peptide. The source was PBMCs, collected from a glioma patient whose treatment included an IDH1 peptide vaccine. The origin of this receptor is a middle-aged man with glioma.

In DNA, the CDR3 is TGTGCCTGGAGTGTCGGGTACTCTGGAAACACCATATATTTT. Its protein product is CAWSVGYSGNTIYF. J is TRBJ1-3 and V is TRBV30; D is unclear. Germline CDR1 and CDR2: GTSNPN and SVGIG (reference sequence). This CDR3 contains 14 residues. The V end was cut by 0 bases, the J end by 0 bases, with 6 bases between.